This T cell receptor beta chain was found in a study of CD8 T cells in Susac syndrome (dated by TCRdb to the late 2010s). A note on the overall study: Repertoire sequencing was used to test whether CD8+ T cell activation and differentiation in Susac syndrome was antigen driven. CD8+ T cell repertoire clonality was compared between about a dozen healthy donors, approximately 14 Susac syndrome patients and 15 multiple sclerosis patients. General study outcomes and caveats: The TCR sequencing and HLA analysis was acknowledged to have included a relatively small number of individuals.

In its sample, this clonotype was seen a few times. Its antigen specificity is not known. Per-base quality was not reported, and no clone a single base away is much larger than it. V ends up 5 bases short and J 6 bases short, with an unmatched junction base count of 4. The CDR3, from cysteine to phenylalanine, totals 13 residues. Just CDR3 DNA is preserved here, 39 bases in frame from base 1. For CDR1 and CDR2, the germline V gene (reference sequence) lists LNHDA and SQIVND. High-throughput TCR beta sequencing profiled peripheral blood CD8+ and CD4+ T cells from healthy donors, Susac syndrome patients and multiple sclerosis patients. The multiple sclerosis controls were treatment-naive patients whose relapsing-remitting disease, either stable or active, fulfilled the revised McDonald criteria. Bulk CD8+ and CD4+ T cells were purified by magnetic negative isolation, whereas CD8+ TEMRA cells were enriched by FACS. Blood was collected in EDTA tubes and processed within 24 hours, with PBMCs isolated through density gradient centrifugation. PBMCs destined for TCR sequencing were cryopreserved in liquid nitrogen and later thawed in a 37 °C water bath. Purity of sorted or isolated CD4+, CD8+ and CD8+ TEMRA cells was at least 90%.

RNA was extracted using the RNeasy kit, and roughly 0.45 to 1 microgram was reverse transcribed with random hexamers. The immunoSEQ multiplex PCR assay, covering 54 Vbeta and 13 Jbeta segments, was used to amplify TCR beta CDR3 regions. PCR amplification bias was corrected by using a synthetic template baseline for primer optimization and computational correction. Turning to the authors' computational methods: Reads were annotated to V, D and J genes according to IMGT and were analyzed with immunoSEQ Analyzer, with only productive sequences retained. Clonality was computed as one minus Shannon entropy normalized by log2 of the number of productive unique sequences. Public and private clones were assessed among the 100 most prevalent clones of each patient and control. A clone was defined as Susac-specific if it was absent from the healthy and MS cohorts, from some 1,100 published viral clones and from other ImmuneACCESS disease sequences. TCRdb reworked the public reads: Q25 trimming with fastp, MiXCR clone assembly, productive beta chains retained. Identical CDR3 protein sequences are pooled into one entry, listed with their most common genes and DNA. Clone size and V and J calls follow TCRdb, not the original study. For this sample there are 250,000 to 300,000 distinct CDR3 sequences; around 91% appear just once. The ten largest make up less than 0.2% of the sample.

The sequenced sample consisted of CD8+ T cells from PBMCs. The receptor chain draws on TRBV19 and TRBJ2-3; 8 central nucleotides agree with TRBD2. This clonotype originated in a human donor with multiple sclerosis. The sequenced DNA: TGTGCCAGTAGTTGGCGGGAGGCGGATACGCAGTATTTT. This is translated as CASSWREADTQYF.